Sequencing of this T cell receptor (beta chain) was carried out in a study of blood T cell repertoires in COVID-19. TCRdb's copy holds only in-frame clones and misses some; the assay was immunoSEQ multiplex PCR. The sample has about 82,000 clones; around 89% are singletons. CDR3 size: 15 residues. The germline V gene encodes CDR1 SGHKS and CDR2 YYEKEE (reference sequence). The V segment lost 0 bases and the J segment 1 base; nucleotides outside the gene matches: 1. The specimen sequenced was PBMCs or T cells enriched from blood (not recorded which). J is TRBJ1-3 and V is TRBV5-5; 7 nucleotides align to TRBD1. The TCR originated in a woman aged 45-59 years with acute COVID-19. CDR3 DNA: TGTGCCAGCAGCTTGGACAGGGGTTCTGGAAACACCATATATTTT. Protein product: CASSLDRGSGNTIYF.